This TCR beta chain was documented in a study of patients and donors after allogeneic stem cell transplantation. This clonotype has only a few counts. TCRdb passed the RT-PCR reads through MiXCR, listing each CDR3 protein once. The sample yields 800,000 to 1,000,000 distinct CDR3 sequences, about a sixth seen once. Source material: blood, either unsorted or a sorted T cell fraction (not recorded which). The TCR comes from a human donor who was either an allogeneic HSCT recipient or a stem cell or donor lymphocyte infusion donor (not recorded which). It is not recorded whose cells these are; they may come from a transplant donor.

Here the CDR3 DNA reads TGTGCCAGCAGTTCGGGGGGGCCTGGGGCCAACGTCCTGACTTTC. Translated, it gives CASSSGGPGANVLTF. The chain couples TRBV28 to TRBJ2-6, with 8 positions matching TRBD2. J was trimmed by 2 bases and V by 4 bases; bases with no gene match: 1. From germline, CDR1 is MDHEN and CDR2 SYDVKM. The CDR3 spans 15 residues. Complete variable domain (other parts from reference TRBV28 and TRBJ2-6): DVKVTQSSRYLVKRTGEKVFLECVQDMDHENMFWYRQDPGLGLRLIYFSYDVKMKEKGDIPEGYSVSREKKERFSLILESASTNQTSMYLCASSSGGPGANVLTFGAGSRLTVL.